These 25 T cell receptor beta chains originate from one sample sequenced in a study of cytomegalovirus exposure and HLA in healthy donors. With 60 Vbeta and 13 Jbeta primers, the PCR was carried out. TCRdb's copy holds only in-frame clones and misses some; the assay was immunoSEQ multiplex PCR. The repertoire holds about 180,000 clones, with about four fifths as singletons. Sequencing input: PBMCs. Receptor source: a woman in her fifties or sixties in good health and CMV-seronegative.

V usage is TRBV6-6 and J usage is TRBJ2-3; 8 bases are a match to TRBD2. V shed 10 bases and J 4 bases; nucleotides not matched to a gene: 7. This CDR3 comprises 13 residues. Germline V gene lookup returns CDR1 MNHNY and CDR2 SVGAGI (reference sequence). CDR3 sequence (DNA): TGTGCCACCAGCGGGAGCGGCGCAGATACGCAGTATTTT. It yields the protein CATSGSGADTQYF.

J is TRBJ2-1 and V is TRBV9; perhaps TRBD2 as D (6 bases). The V end lost 0 bases, the J end lost 6 bases, and 13 bases lay between the germline ends. In germline, CDR1 is SGDLS, CDR2 YYNGEE. The CDR3 spans 15 residues. CDR3 loop: CASSVAGVPLNEQFF. In DNA, the CDR3 is TGTGCCAGCAGCGTAGCGGGAGTACCCCTCAATGAGCAGTTCTTC. The full variable domain, completed using reference TRBV9 and TRBJ2-1, is DSGVTQTPKHLITATGQRVTLRCSPRSGDLSVYWYQQSLDQGLQFLIQYYNGEERAKGNILERFSAQQFPDLHSELNLSSLELGDSALYFCASSVAGVPLNEQFFGPGTRLTVL.

The chain joins TRBV28 to TRBJ2-1; 10 bases are a match to TRBD1. Germline CDR1 reads MDHEN; CDR2 reads SYDVKM. The CDR3 loop spans 18 amino acids. The trim removed 5 bases at V and 6 bases at J, leaving 16 bases unmatched. The chain's CDR3 is CASSQTGGAILLLNEQFF. DNA of the CDR3: TGTGCCAGCAGTCAGACAGGGGGCGCGATACTACTACTCAATGAGCAGTTCTTC.

The V call is TRBV5-1, the J call TRBJ1-2; D is undetermined. CDR3 length equals 15 residues. V lost 0 bases to trimming and J lost 3 bases, with 12 bases between them. Germline V gene sequence: CDR1 SGHRS, CDR2 YFSETQ. The DNA for the CDR3 is TGCGCCAGCAGCTTGGGAACAGCGGCCCACTATGGCTACACCTTC. It is translated as CASSLGTAAHYGYTF. The full variable domain, completed using reference TRBV5-1 and TRBJ1-2, is KAGVTQTPRYLIKTRGQQVTLSCSPISGHRSVSWYQQTPGQGLQFLFEYFSETQRNKGNFPGRFSGRQFSNSRSEMNVSTLELGDSALYLCASSLGTAAHYGYTFGSGTRLTVV.

The chain couples TRBV19 to TRBJ2-5; 8 positions match TRBD2. From germline, CDR1 is LNHDA and CDR2 SQIVND (reference sequence). The CDR3 has 16 residues. V shed 1 base, J shed 4 bases, and the junction held 8 bases outside the gene matches. The CDR3 spells CASSIGGAGAGETQYF. CDR3 nucleotides: TGTGCCAGTAGTATAGGGGGAGCGGGAGCCGGAGAGACCCAGTACTTC.

The chain carries TRBV6-6 and TRBJ2-1, with no clear D. The CDR3 runs to 13 residues. Germline CDR1 is MNHNY and CDR2 is SVGAGI (reference sequence). Trimming cost V 2 bases and J 9 bases, with 11 bases left between them. CDR3: CASSYGVRAEQFF. CDR3 sequence (DNA): TGTGCCAGCAGTTACGGTGTGCGCGCTGAGCAGTTCTTC.

The rearrangement links TRBV6-5 to TRBJ1-5; possibly TRBD1 for D (6 bases). CDR3 length equals 15 residues. Looked up from germline, CDR1 is MNHEY and CDR2 is SVGAGI. Deletions cut 4 bases from V and 7 bases from J, with 17 bases between. CDR3 bases: TGTGCCAGCAGTTTAGCTGCTGGGGGGGGCCAGCCCCAGCATTTT. Translated: CASSLAAGGGQPQHF.

Only a few counts were recorded for this clone. The chain recombines TRBV5-6 with TRBJ1-4; possible D gene TRBD1, 5 bases. Germline assignment: CDR1 SGHDT and CDR2 YYEEEE. The CDR3 has 13 residues. V lost 3 bases and J 5 bases, leaving 8 bases between the germline ends. The CDR3, as DNA: TGTGCCAGCAGCTGGGGGGGGAATGAAAAACTGTTTTTT. Its translation is CASSWGGNEKLFF. Based on the CDR3 plus reference TRBV5-6 and TRBJ1-4, the full variable domain is DAGVTQSPTHLIKTRGQQVTLRCSPKSGHDTVSWYQQALGQGPQFIFQYYEEEERQRGNFPDRFSGHQFPNYSSELNVNALLLGDSALYLCASSWGGNEKLFFGSGTQLSVL.

This clone was picked up one time. The genes are TRBV11-1 and TRBJ2-7; weak D call: TRBD1 (6 bases). Germline V gene sequence: CDR1 SGHAT, CDR2 FQDESV (reference sequence). Trimming removed 7 bases from V and 2 bases from J, with 18 bases in between. This CDR3 spans 15 amino acids. The CDR3 region is CASNPTDSLAYEQYF. The DNA of the CDR3 is TGTGCCAGCAATCCTACGGACAGCCTCGCCTACGAGCAGTACTTC.

V usage is TRBV10-3 and J usage is TRBJ1-1; 8 bases map to TRBD1. This CDR3 region has 15 residues. V lost 0 bases, J lost 5 bases, and 5 bases stayed unmatched. The germline gives CDR1 ENHRY, CDR2 SYGVKD. The CDR3 spells CAISESQGARTEAFF. The CDR3 DNA follows: TGTGCCATCAGTGAGTCTCAGGGGGCGAGAACTGAAGCTTTCTTT.

V and J are TRBV27 and TRBJ1-1, with a weak D call TRBD1 (6 bases). The CDR3 is 14 residues long. The ends were cut back, 6 bases at V and 3 bases at J, with 14 bases in the middle. Germline CDR1 and CDR2: MNHEY and SMNVEV (reference sequence). Written as DNA, the CDR3 is TGTGCCAGCAGCTTGCAGGGGTTCCACACTGAAGCTTTCTTT. Encoded protein: CASSLQGFHTEAFF.

The chain employs TRBV28 and TRBJ2-5, with D maybe TRBD2 (7 bases). This CDR3 has 13 residues. Trimming left V 6 bases short and J 1 base short, with 9 bases between. Germline-derived CDR1 and CDR2 are MDHEN and SYDVKM. CDR3 loop: CASRRGLQETQYF. The CDR3 DNA is TGTGCCAGCAGGCGGGGGCTCCAAGAGACCCAGTACTTC.

The chain has TRBV19 and TRBJ1-1; 8 nucleotides line up with TRBD1. Losses at the gene ends were 4 bases for V and 1 base for J; bases not matched to a gene: 11. CDR1 is LNHDA and CDR2 is SQIVND in the germline V gene (reference sequence). The CDR3 runs to 17 residues. CDR3 coding DNA: TGTGCCAGTAGTAGACCATTGACAGGGGCTACGAACACTGAAGCTTTCTTT. Protein product: CASSRPLTGATNTEAFF.

The chain uses TRBV7-2 and TRBJ2-2; 9 nucleotides line up with TRBD2. Looked up from germline, CDR1 is SGHTA and CDR2 is FQGNSA. CDR3 length equals 15 residues. V lost 5 bases, J lost 2 bases, and 3 bases stayed unmatched. CDR3 protein: CASSPSGVNTGELFF. The CDR3 bases are TGTGCCAGCAGCCCTAGCGGGGTAAACACCGGGGAGCTGTTTTTT.

V is TRBV19 and J is TRBJ1-1, with D perhaps TRBD1 (5 bases). V was shortened by 5 bases and J by 1 base, with 14 bases between the two germline ends. Germline-derived CDR1 and CDR2 are LNHDA and SQIVND (reference sequence). CDR3 length equals 15 residues. CDR3 DNA: TGTGCCAGTAGTGATAACACTCAGGGGAACACTGAAGCTTTCTTT. Protein product: CASSDNTQGNTEAFF.

This clone has a single count. The V call is TRBV7-9, the J call TRBJ2-7, with D perhaps TRBD2 (6 bases). Germline V gives CDR1 SEHNR, CDR2 FQNEAQ (reference sequence). Trimming took 3 bases from V and 2 from J, leaving 17 bases between them. This CDR3 has 16 amino acids. In DNA, the CDR3 is TGTGCCAGCAGCTTCACCCTAGGGCGGGGTACCTACGAGCAGTACTTC. It translates to CASSFTLGRGTYEQYF.

The chain recombines TRBV13 with TRBJ2-5; D perhaps matches TRBD1 (5 bases). This CDR3 has 16 amino acids. CDR1 is PRHDT, CDR2 FYEKMQ, per germline (reference sequence). Trimming stripped 1 base from V and 3 bases from J, with 15 bases between. The CDR3, as DNA: TGTGCCAGCAGCTTAGTGGGGTGGGGCTCAAAAGAGACCCAGTACTTC. Amino acids: CASSLVGWGSKETQYF.

The chain combines TRBV5-5 with TRBJ1-1; D remains ambiguous. This CDR3 is built from 16 residues. Trimming shortened V by 2 bases and J by 3 bases, and 17 bases separated the two germline ends. Per germline, CDR1 SGHKS and CDR2 YYEKEE (reference sequence). CDR3 residues: CASSFEGTILDTEAFF. CDR3 nucleotide sequence: TGTGCCAGCAGCTTCGAGGGTACAATCCTGGACACTGAAGCTTTCTTT.

The V call is TRBV5-1, the J call TRBJ1-6; no clear D gene. V lost 0 bases to trimming and J lost 6 bases, with 7 bases between them. The CDR3 covers 14 residues. The germline gives CDR1 SGHRS, CDR2 YFSETQ. The CDR3 DNA is TGCGCCAGCAGCTTGGACAGCTCTAATTCACCCCTCCACTTT. Translating gives CASSLDSSNSPLHF.

This chain joins TRBV27 and TRBJ2-3; D remains unclear. Trimming shortened V by 6 bases and J by 1 base, and 11 bases separated the two germline ends. CDR1 is MNHEY, CDR2 SMNVEV, per germline (reference sequence). This CDR3 spans 14 amino acids. Here the CDR3 reads CASSLAPGTDTQYF. CDR3 DNA: TGTGCCAGCAGCCTCGCCCCGGGCACAGATACGCAGTATTTT.

V and J are TRBV10-2 and TRBJ1-2; 10 positions match TRBD1. The CDR3 has 13 amino acids. The V and J ends lost 3 bases and 8 bases, in that order; junction bases with no gene match: 3. CDR1 and CDR2 from the germline V gene are WSHSY and SAAADI. The CDR3 reads CASSEDRGQGYTF. The CDR3 bases are TGCGCCAGCAGTGAAGACAGGGGGCAGGGCTACACCTTC.

V usage is TRBV5-1 and J usage is TRBJ2-5, with D tentatively TRBD2 (6 bases). The V gene's germline CDR1 is SGHRS and CDR2 YFSETQ. The CDR3 is 13 residues long. Trimming took 4 bases from V and 3 from J, leaving 10 bases between them. The CDR3 DNA is TGCGCCAGCAGCCTGGCTAGCGAAGAGACCCAGTACTTC. Protein sequence: CASSLASEETQYF.

The chain recombines TRBV5-4 with TRBJ1-2, with TRBD1 matching over 7 bases. The J segment lost 2 bases and the V segment lost 4 bases, leaving 8 bases of the junction unmatched. Germline V gives CDR1 SGHNT, CDR2 YYREEE (reference sequence). The CDR3 runs to 15 residues. The CDR3 here is CASSRTGTENYGYTF. The CDR3 nucleotides read TGTGCCAGCAGCAGAACCGGGACAGAGAACTATGGCTACACCTTC. Full variable domain (missing parts from reference TRBV5-4 and TRBJ1-2): ETGVTQSPTHLIKTRGQQVTLRCSSQSGHNTVSWYQQALGQGPQFIFQYYREEENGRGNFPPRFSGLQFPNYSSELNVNALELDDSALYLCASSRTGTENYGYTFGSGTRLTVV.

In this sample, this clone turned up once. This rearrangement joins TRBV4-2 to TRBJ1-4; 9 bases are a match to TRBD1. Germline V gene sequence: CDR1 LGHNA, CDR2 YNFKEQ. Unmatched junction bases numbered 7, after V lost 0 bases and J lost 8 bases. The CDR3 sequence is 16 residues long. In nucleotides, the CDR3 is TGTGCCAGCAGCCAAGATAGAGGGACAGGGAACGAAAAACTGTTTTTT. It specifies CASSQDRGTGNEKLFF.

The chain uses TRBV10-3 and TRBJ2-5; 7 bases are shared with TRBD1. This CDR3 contains 16 residues. Germline V lookup: CDR1 ENHRY, CDR2 SYGVKD. V lost 8 bases and J lost 1; bases outside the gene matches: 13. CDR3 bases: TGTGCCATCTCCCCAGGCCTAACAGGGGCCCAAGAGACCCAGTACTTC. Protein sequence: CAISPGLTGAQETQYF.